Following are 24 T cell receptor beta chains from one sample sequenced in a study of technical replicates of blood from several donors. Only in-frame clones appear in the TCRdb table, and some are missing; sequencing was by immunoSEQ multiplex PCR. The data contain about 93,000 clones, around 96% of them singletons. Sequencing used T cells isolated from PBMCs. Every receptor here comes from a human donor in good health.

The gene calls are TRBV18 and TRBJ2-2; 9 nucleotides match TRBD1. This CDR3 has 17 amino acids. Germline CDR1 reads KGHSH; CDR2 reads LQKENI. With 4 bases clipped from V and 6 bases from J, the junction kept 12 bases outside the gene matches. The CDR3 is CASSRGTGQGVSGELFF. The CDR3 nucleotides are TGTGCCAGCTCACGGGGAACGGGACAGGGAGTATCCGGGGAGCTGTTTTTT.

The genes are TRBV27 and TRBJ2-7; 8 bases map to TRBD1. CDR1 is MNHEY and CDR2 is SMNVEV in the germline V gene (reference sequence). This CDR3 contains 16 residues. With 3 bases clipped from V and 0 bases from J, the junction kept 7 bases outside the gene matches. The CDR3 loop is CASSFLGQGLSYEQYF. CDR3 in DNA: TGTGCCAGCAGTTTCCTCGGACAGGGACTCTCCTACGAGCAGTACTTC.

In nucleotides, the CDR3 is TGTGCCAGCAGGTTTCCCGGCGGGGTCTCCTACGAGCAGTACTTC. Its translation is CASRFPGGVSYEQYF. This chain connects TRBV28 to TRBJ2-7, with a tentative D call TRBD2 (6 bases). V was cut by 6 bases and J by 0 bases, with 15 bases left in between. The length of the CDR3 is 15 residues. CDR1 is MDHEN, CDR2 SYDVKM, per germline.

The chain carries TRBV10-3 and TRBJ2-1; 9 bases match TRBD1. The CDR3 runs 15 residues. Per germline, CDR1 ENHRY and CDR2 SYGVKD. The junction had 16 bases not matched to a gene; V was cut back by 11 bases and J by 8 bases. CDR3 DNA sequence: TGTGCCTTTGCGACCGGGACAGGGTTTTCTTATGAGCAGTTCTTC. It encodes CAFATGTGFSYEQFF.

The chain joins TRBV2 to TRBJ2-5; TRBD2 matches 14 bases. The CDR3 spans 15 residues. V was pared by 6 bases and J by 3 bases, with 3 bases of the junction left unmatched. The germline gives CDR1 SNHLY, CDR2 FYNNEI. The CDR3 DNA reads as TGTGCCAGCAGGCCGACTAGCGGGGGGGAAGAGACCCAGTACTTC. Protein sequence: CASRPTSGGEETQYF.

This chain connects TRBV7-3 to TRBJ1-2, with 9 bases matching TRBD1. Looked up from germline, CDR1 is SGHTA and CDR2 is FQGTGA. The CDR3 consists of 14 residues. Trimming cost V 4 bases and J 4 bases; bases outside gene matches: 4. For the CDR3, the DNA is TGTGCCAGCAGCTCGGGACAGGGAGGCTATGGCTACACCTTC. It encodes CASSSGQGGYGYTF. Together with reference TRBV7-3 and TRBJ1-2, the CDR3 gives the full variable domain: GAGVSQTPSNKVTEKGKYVELRCDPISGHTALYWYRQSLGQGPEFLIYFQGTGAADDSGLPNDRFFAVRPEGSVSTLKIQRTERGDSAVYLCASSSGQGGYGYTFGSGTRLTVV.

The chain joins TRBV9 to TRBJ2-1; TRBD2 might be the D (6 bases). CDR1 is SGDLS and CDR2 is YYNGEE in the germline V gene. The CDR3 loop spans 15 amino acids. Trimming left V 0 bases short and J 8 bases short, with 15 bases between. The CDR3 region has the DNA TGTGCCAGCAGCGTAGTCGGACGGGGGTGGGATGAGCAGTTCTTC. As protein: CASSVVGRGWDEQFF.

The V and J genes are TRBV4-1 and TRBJ1-2; unclear D gene. CDR3 length: 15 amino acids. V gave up 2 bases and J gave up 0 bases, with 10 bases separating them. Looked up from germline, CDR1 is MGHRA and CDR2 is YSYEKL. Here the CDR3 reads CASSQTQASNYGYTF. In DNA form, the CDR3 reads TGCGCCAGCAGCCAAACCCAGGCATCTAACTATGGCTACACCTTC.

This clone has a single count. The chain has TRBV28 and TRBJ2-2; 7 bases align to TRBD2. This CDR3 has 14 amino acids. Germline values: CDR1 MDHEN, CDR2 SYDVKM. The ends lost 4 bases at V and 7 bases at J; junction bases unmatched: 6. CDR3 residues: CASSSSGRGGELFF. In DNA, the CDR3 is TGTGCCAGCAGTTCATCAGGGAGGGGCGGGGAGCTGTTTTTT.

The genes are TRBV5-4 and TRBJ1-1, with a possible D match to TRBD1 (5 bases). The V end lost 7 bases, the J end lost 1 base, and 17 bases lay between the germline ends. The CDR3 runs 15 residues. The germline V gene has CDR1 SGHNT and CDR2 YYREEE (reference sequence). The CDR3 DNA follows: TGTGCCAGCCGCGTTATGGGGCGGAAGAACACTGAAGCTTTCTTT. Encoded protein: CASRVMGRKNTEAFF.

V is TRBV7-6 and J is TRBJ2-3, with D uncertain. This CDR3 contains 13 residues. Germline values: CDR1 SGHVS, CDR2 FNYEAQ. V was cut by 1 base and J by 5 bases, with 7 bases left in between. In DNA, the CDR3 is TGTGCCAGCAGCTTAGGCTCGGGAGATACGCAGTATTTT. Translating it yields CASSLGSGDTQYF. The complete variable domain, with remaining parts taken from reference TRBV7-6 and TRBJ2-3, reads GAGVSQSPRYKVTKRGQDVALRCDPISGHVSLYWYRQALGQGPEFLTYFNYEAQQDKSGLPNDRFSAERPEGSISTLTIQRTEQRDSAMYRCASSLGSGDTQYFGPGTRLTVL.

Only one count was recorded for this clone. The chain joins TRBV28 to TRBJ1-1; D is possibly TRBD1 (5 bases). The germline V and J ends were trimmed by 7 bases and 1 base, with 16 bases remaining between them. This CDR3 is 15 amino acids long. The V gene's germline CDR1 is MDHEN and CDR2 SYDVKM. The CDR3 bases are TGTGCCAGCACCCTATGGGTCAGGGCGAACACTGAAGCTTTCTTT. This codes for CASTLWVRANTEAFF. The whole variable domain, remainder taken from reference TRBV28 and TRBJ1-1, is DVKVTQSSRYLVKRTGEKVFLECVQDMDHENMFWYRQDPGLGLRLIYFSYDVKMKEKGDIPEGYSVSREKKERFSLILESASTNQTSMYLCASTLWVRANTEAFFGQGTRLTVV.

J is TRBJ1-2 and V is TRBV6-6, with no clear D. The CDR3 sequence is 14 residues long. CDR1 is MNHNY and CDR2 is SVGAGI in the germline V gene (reference sequence). V was pared by 1 base and J by 6 bases, with 12 bases between. The CDR3 region has the DNA TGTGCCAGCAGTTACTGGCCCGATCGGGATGGCTACACCTTC. It codes for CASSYWPDRDGYTF.

CDR3 sequence (DNA): TGTGCCAGCAGTTCACCAGCGGGCGCAAGGGGGCCCTATGGCTACACCTTC. Protein product: CASSSPAGARGPYGYTF. V and J are TRBV28 and TRBJ1-2; 7 bases line up with TRBD1. Germline V gene lookup returns CDR1 MDHEN and CDR2 SYDVKM. The CDR3 has 17 residues. Germline trimming cut 4 bases from V and 4 bases from J; bases unmatched to any gene: 15.

The chain links TRBV4-1 to TRBJ2-4, with 9 bases matching TRBD1. Germline CDR1 is MGHRA and CDR2 is YSYEKL. CDR3 length: 18 amino acids. Unmatched junction bases numbered 8, after V lost 0 bases and J lost 2 bases. CDR3 residues: CASSQEAPQGATKNIQYF. The CDR3, as DNA: TGCGCCAGCAGCCAAGAAGCCCCACAGGGGGCTACCAAAAACATTCAGTACTTC.

This chain links TRBV27 with TRBJ2-7; 13 bases align to TRBD2. The CDR3 runs 17 residues. Germline V gene data show CDR1 as MNHEY and CDR2 as SMNVEV (reference sequence). Trimming removed 5 bases from V and 2 bases from J; junction bases left unmatched: 9. CDR3 bases: TGTGCCAGCAGTACGGGGACTAGCGGGATTCCAGCCTACGAGCAGTACTTC. Amino acids: CASSTGTSGIPAYEQYF.

V is TRBV28 and J is TRBJ2-3, with TRBD1 as a possible D gene (6 bases). The CDR3 totals 21 residues. CDR1 is MDHEN and CDR2 is SYDVKM in the germline V gene. V lost 8 bases to trimming and J lost 0 bases, with 33 bases between them. This CDR3 reads CASVRGMVLLNLGASTDTQYF. Here the CDR3 DNA reads TGTGCCAGCGTTAGGGGGATGGTTCTCTTGAACTTAGGTGCCAGCACAGATACGCAGTATTTT.

V is TRBV18 and J is TRBJ1-2, with D possibly being TRBD1 (6 bases). The germline V gene has CDR1 KGHSH and CDR2 LQKENI. The CDR3 spans 15 residues. Trimming shortened V by 5 bases and J by 0 bases, and 13 bases separated the two germline ends. CDR3 nucleotide sequence: TGTGCCAGCTCATTGACAACAGGGACTAACTATGGCTACACCTTC. This sequence encodes CASSLTTGTNYGYTF.

V gene TRBV5-5 combines with J gene TRBJ1-2, with 8 bases lining up with TRBD1. With V trimmed by 4 bases and J by 3 bases, 5 bases remained unmatched. The CDR3 sequence is 14 residues long. Per the germline V gene, CDR1 is SGHKS and CDR2 is YYEKEE (reference sequence). The CDR3 protein is CASSPQGEHYGYTF. In DNA form, the CDR3 reads TGTGCCAGCAGCCCACAGGGGGAGCACTATGGCTACACCTTC.

V and J are TRBV27 and TRBJ2-7; D is ambiguous. This CDR3 spans 11 amino acids. V was shortened by 4 bases and J by 3 bases, with 4 bases between the two germline ends. The germline CDR1 and CDR2 sequences are MNHEY and SMNVEV (reference sequence). CDR3 amino acids: CASSSGYEQYF. The DNA for the CDR3 is TGTGCCAGCAGTTCGGGCTACGAGCAGTACTTC.

The rearrangement uses TRBV5-1 and TRBJ1-1; D not resolved. The CDR3 covers 15 residues. V was cut by 2 bases and J by 0 bases, with 11 bases left in between. Per the germline V gene, CDR1 is SGHRS and CDR2 is YFSETQ. The CDR3 coding sequence is TGCGCCAGCAGCTTAGTTACGGGAATGAACACTGAAGCTTTCTTT. Protein product: CASSLVTGMNTEAFF.

The chain combines TRBV27 with TRBJ2-7; the match to TRBD2 covers 9 bases. CDR1 is MNHEY and CDR2 is SMNVEV in the germline V gene (reference sequence). This CDR3 comprises 15 residues. Germline trimming cut 6 bases from V and 4 bases from J; bases unmatched to any gene: 10. The CDR3 protein is CASSLGGAGGYEQYF. DNA for the CDR3: TGTGCCAGCAGCCTAGGGGGCGCGGGGGGGTACGAGCAGTACTTC.

The rearrangement uses TRBV28 and TRBJ2-7; TRBD1 might be the D (6 bases). Trimming pared 6 bases from V and 4 bases from J, leaving 10 bases between. Germline-derived CDR1 and CDR2 are MDHEN and SYDVKM. This CDR3 is 12 amino acids long. The CDR3 sequence is CASSQQGYEQYF. The CDR3 nucleotides are TGTGCCAGCAGCCAACAGGGTTACGAGCAGTACTTC. Looking up the rest from reference TRBV28 and TRBJ2-7 gives the full variable domain: DVKVTQSSRYLVKRTGEKVFLECVQDMDHENMFWYRQDPGLGLRLIYFSYDVKMKEKGDIPEGYSVSREKKERFSLILESASTNQTSMYLCASSQQGYEQYFGPGTRLTVT.

CDR3 sequence reads: CASSPREGANYGYTF. The CDR3 DNA reads as TGTGCCAGCTCACCGAGAGAAGGGGCTAACTATGGCTACACCTTC. This chain joins TRBV18 and TRBJ1-2; D perhaps matches TRBD1 (5 bases). Germline values: CDR1 KGHSH, CDR2 LQKENI. The germline V and J ends were trimmed by 3 bases and 0 bases, with 11 bases remaining between them. The CDR3 totals 15 residues.